This TCR beta chain was captured by sequencing in a study of blood T cell repertoires in COVID-19 (dated by TCRdb to the early 2020s). Context from the whole study: Samples covering the acute and convalescent phases of COVID-19 were provided by collaborators in the United States, Italy and Spain. The dataset comprised deeply sampled blood TCRbeta repertoires from subjects exposed to, actively infected with, or recovered from COVID-19. Samples came from the ongoing ImmuneRACE study (first 160 participants) plus 1,254 subjects from 6 global collaborators. A de-identified subject ID, COVID-19 status, age in years and sex were almost always included in the sample metadata. The prospective study material was composed of cDNA or gDNA derived from T cells, B-cell-depleted T cells, or PBMCs. The repertoires were released in a freely available public database meant as a resource for research on the immune response to SARS-CoV-2. HLA class I and class II types, where available, came from metadata supplied by the sample provider rather than from assay-based typing.

Collaborating institutions collected whole blood in K2EDTA tubes following their own protocols. For TCRbeta analysis, collaborators shipped samples in one of three forms: frozen whole blood, isolated PBMCs, or DNA extracted from either of those sample types. The immunoSEQ Assay, a bias-controlled multiplex PCR, was used to amplify TCRbeta CDR3 regions from genomic DNA. On the study's bioinformatics: Within the assay, amplification of reference gene primers was used to estimate how many nucleated cells each sample contained. To quantify the absolute abundance of each unique TCRbeta CDR3 rearrangement, sequence reads were collapsed and filtered. For each sample, productive Simpson clonality was calculated by taking the square root of Simpson's diversity index across productive rearrangements. Sourced from immuneACCESS, this table was stored by TCRdb with only in-frame sequences that have V and J called. A share of the clones is absent; for the studies checked, an unresolved V gene accounts for under half, and the remainder has no known explanation. The V and J calls and clone size were taken over from that table, and D and trimming were inferred from the DNA. Across this sample there are around 300,000 clones, with approximately 90% seen only once. The top ten clonotypes cover 3.5% to 4.5% of the sample.

Turning to this clone: This receptor's antigen is unknown. Per-nucleotide qualities are absent, and no much larger clonotype sits a single base away.

From its cysteine to its phenylalanine, the CDR3 spans 17 amino acids. Just CDR3 DNA is preserved here, 51 bases in frame from base 1. In the germline V gene, CDR1 corresponds to SGHVS and CDR2 to FQNEAQ. Trimming takes 5 bases from V and 1 base from J, and the germline ends sit 15 bases apart. On the study overall, not on this receptor specifically: Clinical and demographic metadata were provided uncurated, with the amount varying by source and participant.

The sample taken for sequencing was peripheral blood. The sequence was collected from a woman aged 45-60 years with active or convalescent COVID-19. Recombination connected TRBV7-8 to TRBJ2-6; perhaps TRBD1 is the D gene, with 6 bases matching. The CDR3 sequence is CASSPRRQESGANVLTF. The DNA sequence reads TGTGCCAGCAGCCCCCGGCGACAGGAGTCTGGGGCCAACGTCCTGACTTTC.